The 13 T cell receptor beta chains given below trace back to one sample, sequenced in a study of T cells in Graves' hyperthyroidism and ophthalmopathy. Regions amplified from RNA transcripts were the TCR beta CDR3 regions. The study used the HTBI primer set for a first-round RT-PCR of the TCR CDR3. TCRdb reanalysed the multiplex PCR reads using MiXCR and keeps one entry per CDR3 protein. The sample shows a few hundred thousand distinct CDR3 sequences, roughly 20% of them seen only once. The sequencing input was blood. These receptors all stem from a man aged 50-59 years with Graves' ophthalmopathy.

V and J are TRBV19 and TRBJ1-5; 10 bases fit TRBD1. The CDR3 has 19 amino acids. V shed 5 bases and J 1 base; nucleotides not matched to a gene: 14. The germline V gene encodes CDR1 LNHDA and CDR2 SQIVND (reference sequence). CDR3 region: CASSGRDRGRFGSNQPQHF. DNA of the CDR3: TGTGCCAGTAGTGGGCGGGACAGGGGAAGGTTCGGGAGCAATCAGCCCCAGCATTTT.

V usage is TRBV20-1 and J usage is TRBJ1-5, with D possibly matching TRBD1 (6 bases). V was trimmed by 6 bases and J by 5 bases, leaving 14 bases between them. The CDR3 contains 13 residues. Germline CDR1 reads DFQATT; CDR2 reads SNEGSKA (reference sequence). CDR3 bases: TGCAGTGCCATCCGGACAGCAGATCAGCCCCAGCATTTT. Translated, it gives CSAIRTADQPQHF.

This clonotype was observed a handful of times. The gene calls are TRBV5-1 and TRBJ2-4, with a weak D call TRBD1 (5 bases). The length of the CDR3 is 14 residues. The germline CDR1 and CDR2 sequences are SGHRS and YFSETQ. V was shortened by 0 bases and J by 8 bases, with 12 bases between the two germline ends. This chain's CDR3 is CASSLGNVRDIQYF. The DNA of the CDR3 is TGCGCCAGCAGCTTGGGGAATGTCAGGGACATTCAGTACTTC.

This clonotype appeared many times. V and J are TRBV10-3 and TRBJ2-7; maybe TRBD2 (5 bases). Trimming left V 8 bases short and J 1 base short, with 15 bases between. Looked up from germline, CDR1 is ENHRY and CDR2 is SYGVKD. The length of the CDR3 is 14 residues. CDR3 DNA sequence: TGTGCCATCCTACAAGGGAGAGGGTCCTACGAGCAGTACTTC. The encoded protein is CAILQGRGSYEQYF.

This clonotype appeared many times. The J gene is TRBJ2-5, the V gene TRBV11-2; TRBD2 aligns across 7 bases. The junction had 4 bases not matched to a gene; V was cut back by 0 bases and J by 3 bases. The V gene's germline CDR1 is SGHAT and CDR2 FQNNGV. The CDR3 runs 15 residues. CDR3 residues: CASSLDFGGEETQYF. The DNA of the CDR3 is TGTGCCAGCAGCTTAGATTTTGGGGGGGAAGAGACCCAGTACTTC.

In its sample, this clonotype was seen many times. The chain combines TRBV5-1 with TRBJ1-6; D is ambiguous. The CDR3 extends over 12 amino acids. CDR1 is SGHRS, CDR2 YFSETQ, per germline. Trimming removed 5 bases at V and 10 bases at J, with 10 bases between. The CDR3 DNA is TGCGCCAGCAGGCCGGGCGGGTCACCCCTCCACTTT. It translates to CASRPGGSPLHF.

This chain's CDR3 is CASSLAGGSGEQYF. The CDR3 coding sequence is TGTGCCAGCAGCTTAGCGGGCGGGAGCGGTGAGCAGTACTTC. V and J are TRBV7-3 and TRBJ2-7; 7 nucleotides align to TRBD2. The germline CDR1 and CDR2 sequences are SGHTA and FQGTGA. The CDR3 loop spans 14 amino acids. After removal of 2 bases from V and 7 bases from J, the junction contained 8 bases not matched to a gene.

V gene TRBV18 combines with J gene TRBJ2-5, with D possibly called TRBD1 or TRBD2 (5 bases each). The V end lost 5 bases, the J end lost 2 bases, and 24 bases lay between the germline ends. The CDR3 contains 18 residues. Germline lookup yields CDR1 KGHSH and CDR2 LQKENI. The CDR3, as DNA: TGTGCCAGCTCATCCTCCAAACTGGCCCGGGGCAGGCAAGAGACCCAGTACTTC. Its translation: CASSSSKLARGRQETQYF.

This clonotype was found many times. This rearrangement joins TRBV7-9 to TRBJ2-2; 9 nucleotides agree with TRBD1. This CDR3 is built from 15 residues. Germline CDR1 reads SEHNR; CDR2 reads FQNEAQ (reference sequence). The V segment lost 4 bases and the J segment 2 bases; nucleotides outside the gene matches: 2. The CDR3: CASSSGQGNTGELFF. CDR3 DNA sequence: TGTGCCAGCAGCTCGGGACAGGGTAACACCGGGGAGCTGTTTTTT.

Regarding this clonotype: A single base separates this from a much larger clone, so it may be a read error. The gene calls are TRBV5-4 and TRBJ2-1; no firm D call. This CDR3 contains 14 residues. Germline V gene lookup returns CDR1 SGHNT and CDR2 YYREEE (reference sequence). The germline V and J ends were trimmed by 2 bases and 4 bases, with 10 bases remaining between them. CDR3 sequence: CASSLRTEYNEQFF. The CDR3 DNA is TGTGCCAGCAGCTTAAGGACGGAATACAATGAGCAGTTCTTC. Looking up the rest from reference TRBV5-4 and TRBJ2-1 gives the full variable domain: ETGVTQSPTHLIKTRGQQVTLRCSSQSGHNTVSWYQQALGQGPQFIFQYYREEENGRGNFPPRFSGLQFPNYSSELNVNALELDDSALYLCASSLRTEYNEQFFGPGTRLTVL.

This clonotype has at least ten counts. The chain joins TRBV3-1 to TRBJ1-1; D gene ambiguous. The V gene lost 5 bases and the J gene lost 4 bases, with 11 bases spanning the gap. CDR3 length: 13 residues. Per the germline V gene, CDR1 is LGHDT and CDR2 is YNNKEL (reference sequence). The CDR3 spells CASSKTSGTEAFF. The CDR3 nucleotides are TGTGCCAGCAGCAAGACCTCGGGCACTGAAGCTTTCTTT.

The chain combines TRBV27 with TRBJ2-7, with D unresolved. Trimming took off 3 bases at V and 0 bases at J, with 12 bases between the two ends. The CDR3 runs to 15 residues. Germline loops: CDR1 MNHEY, CDR2 SMNVEV (reference sequence). The CDR3 DNA follows: TGTGCCAGCAGTTTTCTGGGATCCCCCTCCTACGAGCAGTACTTC. As protein: CASSFLGSPSYEQYF.

In regard to this clonotype: Mismatch with germline at one junction end may stem from a read error. The chain couples TRBV9 to TRBJ2-1; D unclear. Germline CDR1 is SGDLS and CDR2 is YYNGEE. This CDR3 has 14 amino acids. Here the CDR3 reads CASSAVNSYNKQFF. The CDR3 DNA reads as TGTGCCAGCAGCGCGGTAAACTCCTACAATAAGCAGTTCTTC.